This T cell receptor (beta chain) stems from a study of OX40 agonist ivuxolimab in advanced cancers. As for the study in general: The patients received ivuxolimab by intravenous route every 2 weeks at 0.01 to 10 mg/kg. The study's findings and limits: Some of the nonresponding patients also showed low levels of normalized T-cell clonal expansion.

In this sample, this clone turned up many times. Its specificity is unknown. Assay: immunoSEQ multiplex PCR; the TCRdb copy retains only in-frame clones and omits some. The table has more than 45,000 clones, approximately 80% seen once. This TCR came from an adult with an advanced solid tumor such as melanoma, head and neck, liver or kidney cancer. Sequences were derived from CD4+ or CD8+ T cells sorted from blood, sampled in a trial of the OX40 agonist ivuxolimab.

CDR3 sequence reads: CASQRSGETQYF. CDR3 in DNA: TGTGCCAGCCAAAGGTCGGGAGAGACCCAGTACTTC. The chain carries TRBV4-2 and TRBJ2-5; the D is unclear. This CDR3 spans 12 amino acids. V was pared by 8 bases and J by 4 bases, with 11 bases between. CDR1 LGHNA and CDR2 YNFKEQ come from the germline V gene.